A single sample gave rise to the 9 T cell receptor beta chains below, sequenced in a study of blood T cell repertoires in COVID-19. Repertoires were generated with immunoSEQ multiplex PCR, while TCRdb's copy carries only in-frame clones and drops some. The sample has about 130,000 clones; roughly 90% are singletons. The sequenced sample was peripheral blood. These receptors all stem from a man between 65 and 85 years old with active COVID-19.

This clone was seen only once. V usage is TRBV30 and J usage is TRBJ1-6; perhaps TRBD1 as D (5 bases). The CDR3 sequence is 15 residues long. V was shortened by 0 bases and J by 5 bases, with 11 bases between the two germline ends. Germline CDR1 reads GTSNPN; CDR2 reads SVGIG (reference sequence). The CDR3 coding sequence is TGTGCCTGGAGTGTTAAAGGGGCGAATAATTCACCCCTCCACTTT. Its protein is CAWSVKGANNSPLHF.

This clone was seen a single time. The V gene is TRBV6-5, the J gene TRBJ2-1, with 7 bases identical to TRBD2. The J segment lost 5 bases and the V segment lost 5 bases, leaving 9 bases of the junction unmatched. The CDR3 consists of 15 residues. Germline CDR1 reads MNHEY; CDR2 reads SVGAGI. The CDR3 DNA follows: TGTGCCAGCAGTCGGACTAGGGGAACGAACAATGAGCAGTTCTTC. Translation gives CASSRTRGTNNEQFF.

The V and J genes are TRBV6-2 or TRBV6-3 and TRBJ2-7; TRBD2 aligns across 13 bases. The germline V gene encodes CDR1 MNHEY and CDR2 SVGEGT. J lost 3 bases, V lost 4 bases, and 3 bases had no gene match. The CDR3 loop spans 15 amino acids. For the CDR3, the DNA is TGTGCCAGCAGTTCTTGGACTAGCGGGAGCTACGAGCAGTACTTC. The encoded protein is CASSSWTSGSYEQYF.

This sequence joins TRBV2 and TRBJ2-7, with 7 bases aligning to TRBD2. The CDR3 spans 14 residues. The germline CDR1 and CDR2 sequences are SNHLY and FYNNEI. The J segment lost 1 base and the V segment lost 6 bases, leaving 6 bases of the junction unmatched. The CDR3 nucleotides are TGTGCCAGCAGGACCCTAGCGGTGTCCTACGAGCAGTACTTC. Translating gives CASRTLAVSYEQYF.

J is TRBJ2-7 and V is TRBV6-1; 11 bases agree with TRBD2. The CDR3 spans 15 residues. J was trimmed by 12 bases and V by 3 bases; bases with no gene match: 13. Looked up from germline, CDR1 is MNHNS and CDR2 is SASEGT. This CDR3 reads CASSDALAGGRARYF. For the CDR3, the DNA is TGTGCCAGCAGTGATGCGCTAGCGGGAGGAAGGGCGCGGTACTTC.

The chain combines TRBV6-2 or TRBV6-3 with TRBJ2-1; 12 bases align to TRBD2. Trimming took 5 bases from V and 12 from J; bases not matched to a gene: 8. Germline V CDR1 and CDR2: MNHEY, SVGEGT. This CDR3 region has 14 residues. CDR3 DNA sequence: TGTGCCAGCAGTCGGGATCTAGCGGGAGGGGTGCAGTTCTTC. Residues: CASSRDLAGGVQFF.

The chain joins TRBV30 to TRBJ2-7; TRBD1 agrees at 9 bases. V lost 4 bases, J lost 3 bases, and 4 bases stayed unmatched. CDR1 and CDR2 from the germline V gene are GTSNPN and SVGIG (reference sequence). This CDR3 has 13 amino acids. As DNA, the CDR3 is TGTGCCTGGAAGCACAGGGGGCGCTACGAGCAGTACTTC. Amino acid sequence: CAWKHRGRYEQYF.

The chain employs TRBV2 and TRBJ2-5, with 7 nucleotides matching TRBD1. V lost 4 bases and J lost 4; bases outside the gene matches: 3. The CDR3 totals 13 residues. The V gene's germline CDR1 is SNHLY and CDR2 FYNNEI. CDR3 DNA sequence: TGTGCCAGCAGTGGGGACAGCCTAGAGACCCAGTACTTC. Translation: CASSGDSLETQYF.

The chain carries TRBV24-1 and TRBJ2-7; 8 bases are a match to TRBD2. The CDR3 covers 14 residues. The germline CDR1 and CDR2 sequences are KGHDR and SFDVKD. Unmatched junction bases numbered 4, after V lost 4 bases and J lost 3 bases. CDR3 sequence reads: CATSDPTSGYEQYF. The CDR3 DNA follows: TGTGCCACCAGTGACCCAACTAGCGGCTACGAGCAGTACTTC.